The rows below give T cell receptor beta chains drawn from one sample of a study of CD8 T cells in Susac syndrome. One entry per CDR3 protein results from TCRdb running MiXCR on the immunoSEQ multiplex PCR reads. The table includes hundreds of thousands of distinct CDR3 sequences, about 85% detected once. Material for sequencing was CD8+ T cells from PBMCs. The receptors were gathered from a human donor with multiple sclerosis. Each CDR3 is given with its conserved first and last residue.

J gene | V gene | CDR3 protein
TRBJ2-1 | TRBV7-9 | CASSPRTSGRAKDEQFF
TRBJ2-3 | TRBV20-1 | CSARLPTGQNTQYF
TRBJ2-3 | TRBV20-1 | CSAPGLAGGGADTQYF
TRBJ1-5 | TRBV27 | CASSLLGDRGGQPQHF
TRBJ2-7 | TRBV2 | CASREQGFYEQYF
TRBJ2-1 | TRBV9 | CASSVALLATPRYNEQFF
TRBJ2-7 | TRBV29-1 | CSVRGSYEQYF
TRBJ2-2 | TRBV5-6 | CASSPGRYTGELFF
TRBJ2-5 | TRBV2 | CARTSLIETQYF
TRBJ2-3 | TRBV2 | CASRGLAGRDTQYF
TRBJ2-5 | TRBV9 | CASSVEGQGKETQYF
TRBJ2-7 | TRBV7-6 | CASSFRPYRTNGSYEQYF
TRBJ2-7 | TRBV7-9 | CASSEAGTRNEQYF
TRBJ2-2 | TRBV24-1 | CATSDPGTGELFF
TRBJ1-5 | TRBV27 | CASSSDGTYQPQHF
TRBJ1-5 | TRBV2 | CASSDAGMQPQHF
TRBJ2-1 | TRBV27 | CASSLALADAYNEQFF
TRBJ2-7 | TRBV6-5 | CASSLLAGANEQYF
TRBJ2-4 | TRBV12-3/TRBV12-4 | CASTVPENIQYF
TRBJ2-3 | TRBV29-1 | CSVRAGLAGDTQYF
TRBJ2-5 | TRBV6-5 | CASSSGLAGGVAQYF
TRBJ1-1 | TRBV7-8 | CASSLETTPRRGAFF
TRBJ2-7 | TRBV12-3/TRBV12-4 | CASSGVSGEARYEQYF
TRBJ1-2 | TRBV12-3/TRBV12-4 | CASSLAPYGYTF
TRBJ1-5 | TRBV5-1 | CASSLDRRDQPQHF
TRBJ2-1 | TRBV6-1 | CASSDPKDPFNEQFF
TRBJ2-7 | TRBV20-1 | CSASDRTYEQYF
TRBJ2-7 | TRBV20-1 | CSARDFYEQYF
TRBJ2-6 | TRBV4-2 | CASSEPSGSSGANVLTF
TRBJ2-4 | TRBV25-1 | CASSELENNPAKNIQYF
TRBJ2-1 | TRBV29-1 | CSVEGLNNEQFF
TRBJ2-7 | TRBV20-1 | CSATWTGAPYEQYF
TRBJ2-2 | TRBV6-2/TRBV6-3 | CASSYRGQGVRRSAGELFF
TRBJ2-7 | TRBV28 | CASAEVGPYEQYF
TRBJ2-3 | TRBV27 | CASSLSPWSGLTDTQYF
TRBJ2-1 | TRBV10-3 | CAISGTSGRAVYEQFF
TRBJ2-7 | TRBV6-1 | CASSEEGTAYEQYF
TRBJ2-1 | TRBV19 | CATLDRGRRDEQFF
TRBJ1-1 | TRBV27 | CASLKRNTGNTEAFF
TRBJ2-1 | TRBV27 | CASSDGTSGINEQFF
TRBJ2-5 | TRBV20-1 | CSAEPFEGVETQYF
TRBJ2-7 | TRBV9 | CASSVDEGEASYEQYF
TRBJ2-1 | TRBV13 | CASSLGREGRNNEQFF
TRBJ1-4 | TRBV4-1 | CASSPERPGGREKLFF
TRBJ2-1 | TRBV3-1 | CASSPARTGYNEQFF
TRBJ2-1 | TRBV27 | CASTLGGSLNEQFF
TRBJ1-1 | TRBV19 | CASSWDRETEAFF
TRBJ2-7 | TRBV27 | CASSPRGRAGGTYEQYF
TRBJ2-1 | TRBV27 | CASTTWENYNEQFF
TRBJ2-2 | TRBV24-1 | CATSVFSVEAGRGPHNTGELFF
TRBJ1-1 | TRBV6-5 | CASSYPMNTEAFF
TRBJ2-3 | TRBV27 | CASSSQRAFTDTQYF
TRBJ1-5 | TRBV19 | CASTLKRRNQPQHF
TRBJ2-3 | TRBV3-1 | CASSQDPRTEGTDTQYF
TRBJ2-5 | TRBV4-1 | CASSLRTGGWETQYF
TRBJ2-5 | TRBV14 | CASSQDGPEGEAETQYF
TRBJ1-4 | TRBV12-3/TRBV12-4 | CASRRQNEKLFF
TRBJ2-7 | TRBV7-9 | CASSPYRPSDEQYF
TRBJ1-5 | TRBV29-1 | CSVARGLGQPQHF
TRBJ2-3 | TRBV24-1 | CATKGAESTDTQYF